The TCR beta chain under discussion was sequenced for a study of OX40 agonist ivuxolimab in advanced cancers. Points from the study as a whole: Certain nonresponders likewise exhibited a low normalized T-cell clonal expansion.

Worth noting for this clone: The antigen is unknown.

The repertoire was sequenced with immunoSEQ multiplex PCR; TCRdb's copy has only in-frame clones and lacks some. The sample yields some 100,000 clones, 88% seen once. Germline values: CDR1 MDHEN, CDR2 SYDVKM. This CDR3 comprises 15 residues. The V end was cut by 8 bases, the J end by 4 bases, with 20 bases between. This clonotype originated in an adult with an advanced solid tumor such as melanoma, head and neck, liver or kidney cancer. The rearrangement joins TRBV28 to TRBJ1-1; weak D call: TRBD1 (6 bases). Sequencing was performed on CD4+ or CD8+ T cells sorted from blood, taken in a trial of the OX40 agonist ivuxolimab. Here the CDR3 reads CASPPQGQGSTEAFF. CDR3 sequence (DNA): TGTGCCAGCCCGCCGCAGGGGCAGGGGAGCACTGAAGCTTTCTTT.